This TCR beta chain is from a study of blood T cell repertoires in COVID-19. Across the study: Samples taken during acute and convalescent COVID-19 were collected in the United States, Italy and Spain.

The authors' processing: The assay estimated nucleated cells by amplifying reference gene primers. Profiling relied on immunoSEQ multiplex PCR, and the TCRdb table lists in-frame clones only, not all of them. The V and J calls and clone size come from that table; D and trimming were worked out from the DNA. The data hold just under 50,000 clones, with roughly nine tenths observed a single time. This CDR3 has 15 amino acids. The germline V and J ends were trimmed by 0 bases and 1 base, with 9 bases remaining between them. Germline CDR1 LNHNV, CDR2 YYDKDF (reference sequence). Material for sequencing was peripheral blood. The chain joins TRBV15 to TRBJ1-2, with TRBD1 as a possible D gene (5 bases). The sequence came from a human donor in a cohort sampled during active COVID-19. The CDR3 sequence: CATSREWGRNYGYTF. In DNA, the CDR3 is TGTGCCACCAGCAGAGAGTGGGGCCGTAACTATGGCTACACCTTC. Supplemented by reference TRBV15 and TRBJ1-2, the full variable domain reads DAMVIQNPRYQVTQFGKPVTLSCSQTLNHNVMYWYQQKSSQAPKLLFHYYDKDFNNEADTPDNFQSRRPNTSFCFLDIRSPGLGDTAMYLCATSREWGRNYGYTFGSGTRLTVV.